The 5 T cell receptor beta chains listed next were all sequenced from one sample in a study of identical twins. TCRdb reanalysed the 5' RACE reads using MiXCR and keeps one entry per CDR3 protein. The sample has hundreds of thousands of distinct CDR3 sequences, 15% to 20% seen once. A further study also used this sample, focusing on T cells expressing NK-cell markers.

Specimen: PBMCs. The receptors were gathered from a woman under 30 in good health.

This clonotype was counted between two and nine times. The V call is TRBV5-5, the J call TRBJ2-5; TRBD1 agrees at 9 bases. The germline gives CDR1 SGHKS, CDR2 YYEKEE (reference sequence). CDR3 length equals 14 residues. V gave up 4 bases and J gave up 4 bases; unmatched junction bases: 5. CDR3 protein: CASSRQGGSETQYF. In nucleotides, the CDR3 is TGTGCCAGCAGCCGACAGGGGGGCTCAGAGACCCAGTACTTC.

CDR3 in DNA: TGTGCCAGCTCACCAACCGACAGGAGTGAGACCCAGCATTTT. It codes for CASSPTDRSETQHF. J is TRBJ1-5 and V is TRBV18, with a tentative D call TRBD1 (6 bases). Germline values: CDR1 KGHSH, CDR2 LQKENI. V lost 2 bases, J lost 11 bases, and 16 bases lay in between. The CDR3 runs 14 residues.

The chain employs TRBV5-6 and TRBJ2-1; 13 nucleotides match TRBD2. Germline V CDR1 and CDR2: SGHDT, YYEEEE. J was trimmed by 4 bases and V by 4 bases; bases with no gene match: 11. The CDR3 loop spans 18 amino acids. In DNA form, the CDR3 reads TGTGCCAGCAGCGGGACTAGCGGGGCATTCGTGACGTACAATGAGCAGTTCTTC. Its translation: CASSGTSGAFVTYNEQFF.

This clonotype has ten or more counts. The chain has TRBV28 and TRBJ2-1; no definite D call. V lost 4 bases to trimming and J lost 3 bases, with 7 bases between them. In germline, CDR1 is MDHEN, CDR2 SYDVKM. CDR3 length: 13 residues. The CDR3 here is CASSWSDYNEQFF. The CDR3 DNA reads TGTGCCAGCAGTTGGAGTGACTACAATGAGCAGTTCTTC.

Here the CDR3 reads CASSQPGQGGEQYF. CDR3 coding DNA: TGTGCCAGCAGCCAACCGGGACAGGGAGGAGAGCAGTACTTC. The J gene is TRBJ2-7, the V gene TRBV3-1; the match to TRBD1 covers 9 bases. Losses at the gene ends were 2 bases for V and 7 bases for J; bases not matched to a gene: 6. In germline, CDR1 is LGHDT, CDR2 YNNKEL (reference sequence). The CDR3 consists of 14 residues.